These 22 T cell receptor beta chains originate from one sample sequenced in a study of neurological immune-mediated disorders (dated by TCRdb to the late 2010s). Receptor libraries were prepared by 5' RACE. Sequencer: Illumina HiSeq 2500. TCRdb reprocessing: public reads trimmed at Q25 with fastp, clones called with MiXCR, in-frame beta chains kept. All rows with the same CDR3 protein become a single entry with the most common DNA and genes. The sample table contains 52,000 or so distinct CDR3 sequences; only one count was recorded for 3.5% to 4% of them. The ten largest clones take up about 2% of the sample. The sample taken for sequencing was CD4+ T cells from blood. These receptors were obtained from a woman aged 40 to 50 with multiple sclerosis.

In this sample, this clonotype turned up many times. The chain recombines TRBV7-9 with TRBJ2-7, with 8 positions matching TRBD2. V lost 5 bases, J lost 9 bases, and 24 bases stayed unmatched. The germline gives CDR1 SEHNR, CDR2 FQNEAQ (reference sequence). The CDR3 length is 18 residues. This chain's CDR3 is CASSPPDPWISGGLGQYF. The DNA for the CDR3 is TGTGCCAGCAGCCCTCCCGACCCATGGATCAGCGGGGGTTTGGGGCAGTACTTC.

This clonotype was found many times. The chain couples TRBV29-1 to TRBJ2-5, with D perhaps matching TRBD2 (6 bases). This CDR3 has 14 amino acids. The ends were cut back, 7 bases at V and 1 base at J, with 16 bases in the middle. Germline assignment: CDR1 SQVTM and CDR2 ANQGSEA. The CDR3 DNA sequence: TGCAGCGCCAATCCCACTAGCCTCCAAGAGACCCAGTACTTC. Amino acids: CSANPTSLQETQYF.

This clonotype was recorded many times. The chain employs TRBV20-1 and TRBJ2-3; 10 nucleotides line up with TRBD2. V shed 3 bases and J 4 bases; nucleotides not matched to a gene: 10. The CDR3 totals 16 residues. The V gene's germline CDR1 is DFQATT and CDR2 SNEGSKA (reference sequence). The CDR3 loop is CSARGELAGIPDTQYF. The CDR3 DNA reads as TGCAGTGCTAGGGGTGAACTAGCGGGGATTCCAGATACGCAGTATTTT.

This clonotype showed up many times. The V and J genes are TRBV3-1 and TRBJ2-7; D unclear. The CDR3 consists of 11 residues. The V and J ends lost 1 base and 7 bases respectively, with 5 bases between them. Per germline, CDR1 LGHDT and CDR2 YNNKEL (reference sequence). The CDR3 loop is CASSQGPEQYF. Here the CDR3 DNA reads TGTGCCAGCAGCCAAGGACCGGAGCAGTACTTC.

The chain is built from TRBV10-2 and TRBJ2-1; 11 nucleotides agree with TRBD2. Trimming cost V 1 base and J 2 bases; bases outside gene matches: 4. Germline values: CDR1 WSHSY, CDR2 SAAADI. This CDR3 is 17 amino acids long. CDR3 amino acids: CASSEWLAGGPYNEQFF. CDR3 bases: TGCGCCAGCAGTGAGTGGCTAGCGGGGGGCCCCTACAATGAGCAGTTCTTC.

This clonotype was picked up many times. CDR3 coding DNA: TGCGCCAGCAGCCCCGGACCCCTCCTTACAGGCGAGCAGTACTTC. Amino acids: CASSPGPLLTGEQYF. The rearrangement uses TRBV5-1 and TRBJ2-7; possibly TRBD1 for D (5 bases). The germline V and J ends were trimmed by 4 bases and 6 bases, with 20 bases remaining between them. The CDR3 has 15 residues. The germline gives CDR1 SGHRS, CDR2 YFSETQ.

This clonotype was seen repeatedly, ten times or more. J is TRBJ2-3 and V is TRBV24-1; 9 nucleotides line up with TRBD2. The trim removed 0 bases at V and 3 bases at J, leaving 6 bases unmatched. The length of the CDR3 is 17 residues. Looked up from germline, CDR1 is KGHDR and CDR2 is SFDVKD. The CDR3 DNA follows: TGTGCCACCAGTGATTTGAGTCGGCGGGGGGGGACAGATACGCAGTATTTT. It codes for CATSDLSRRGGTDTQYF.

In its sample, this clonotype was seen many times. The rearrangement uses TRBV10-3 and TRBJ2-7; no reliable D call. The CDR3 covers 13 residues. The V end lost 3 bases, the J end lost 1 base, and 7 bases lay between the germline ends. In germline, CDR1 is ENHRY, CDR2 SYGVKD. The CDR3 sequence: CAISDAGSYEQYF. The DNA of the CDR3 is TGTGCCATCAGTGATGCAGGTTCCTACGAGCAGTACTTC.

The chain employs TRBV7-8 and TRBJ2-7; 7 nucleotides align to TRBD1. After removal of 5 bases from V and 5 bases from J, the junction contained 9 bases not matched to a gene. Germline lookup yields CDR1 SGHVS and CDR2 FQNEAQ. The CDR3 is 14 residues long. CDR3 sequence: CASSKTGRRDEQYF. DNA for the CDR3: TGTGCCAGCAGCAAGACAGGGCGGCGCGACGAGCAGTACTTC.

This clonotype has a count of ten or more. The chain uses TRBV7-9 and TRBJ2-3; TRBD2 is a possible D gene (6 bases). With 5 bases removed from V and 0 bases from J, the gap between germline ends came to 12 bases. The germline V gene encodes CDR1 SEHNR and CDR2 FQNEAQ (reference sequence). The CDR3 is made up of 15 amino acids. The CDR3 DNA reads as TGTGCCAGCAGCGGAGGGTTATCTAGCACAGATACGCAGTATTTT. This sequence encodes CASSGGLSSTDTQYF.

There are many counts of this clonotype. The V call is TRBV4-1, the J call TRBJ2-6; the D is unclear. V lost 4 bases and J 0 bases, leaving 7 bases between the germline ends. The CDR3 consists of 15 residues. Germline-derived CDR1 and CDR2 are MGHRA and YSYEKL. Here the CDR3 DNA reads TGCGCCAGCAGCCGATCATACTCTGGGGCCAACGTCCTGACTTTC. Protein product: CASSRSYSGANVLTF.

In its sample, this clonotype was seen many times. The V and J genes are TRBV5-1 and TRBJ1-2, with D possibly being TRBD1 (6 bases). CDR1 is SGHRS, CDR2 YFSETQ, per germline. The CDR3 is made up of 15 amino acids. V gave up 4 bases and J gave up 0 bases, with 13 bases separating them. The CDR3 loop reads CASSGGKGANYGYTF. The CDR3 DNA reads TGCGCCAGCAGCGGCGGAAAGGGGGCTAACTATGGCTACACCTTC.

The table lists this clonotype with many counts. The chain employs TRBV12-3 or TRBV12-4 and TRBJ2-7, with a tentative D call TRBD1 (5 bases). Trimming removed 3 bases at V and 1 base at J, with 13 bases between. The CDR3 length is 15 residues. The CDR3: CASSFMVGASYEQYF. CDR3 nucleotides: TGTGCCAGCAGTTTCATGGTTGGGGCTTCCTACGAGCAGTACTTC.

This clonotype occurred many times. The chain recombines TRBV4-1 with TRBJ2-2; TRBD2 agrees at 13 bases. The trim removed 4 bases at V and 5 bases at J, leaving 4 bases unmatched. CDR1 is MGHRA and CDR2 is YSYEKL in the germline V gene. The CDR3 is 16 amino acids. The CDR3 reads CASSRGLAGETGELFF. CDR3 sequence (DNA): TGCGCCAGCAGCCGAGGACTAGCGGGGGAAACCGGGGAGCTGTTTTTT.

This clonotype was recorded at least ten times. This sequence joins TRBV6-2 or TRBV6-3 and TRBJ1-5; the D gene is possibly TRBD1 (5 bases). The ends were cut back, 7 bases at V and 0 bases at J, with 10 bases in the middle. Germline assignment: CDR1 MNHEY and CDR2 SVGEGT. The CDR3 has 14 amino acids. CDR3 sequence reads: CASKGTYSNQPQHF. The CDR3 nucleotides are TGTGCCAGCAAGGGGACCTATAGCAATCAGCCCCAGCATTTT.

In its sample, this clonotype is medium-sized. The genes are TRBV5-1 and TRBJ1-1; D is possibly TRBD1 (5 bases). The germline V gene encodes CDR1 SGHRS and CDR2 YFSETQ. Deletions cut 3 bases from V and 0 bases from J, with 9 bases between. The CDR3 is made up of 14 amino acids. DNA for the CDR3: TGCGCCAGCAGCTCGGGAGGGGTGAACACTGAAGCTTTCTTT. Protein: CASSSGGVNTEAFF.

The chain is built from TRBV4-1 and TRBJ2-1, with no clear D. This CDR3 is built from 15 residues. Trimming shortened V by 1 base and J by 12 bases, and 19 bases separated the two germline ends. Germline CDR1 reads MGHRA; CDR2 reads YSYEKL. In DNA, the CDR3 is TGCGCCAGCAGCCAAGGTCAGATTACCACAGATACGCAGTTCTTC. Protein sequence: CASSQGQITTDTQFF.

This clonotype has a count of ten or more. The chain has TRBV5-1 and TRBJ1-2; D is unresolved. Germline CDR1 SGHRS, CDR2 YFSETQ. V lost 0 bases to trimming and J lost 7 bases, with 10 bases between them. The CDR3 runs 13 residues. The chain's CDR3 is CASSLVREGGYTF. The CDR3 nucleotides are TGCGCCAGCAGCTTGGTTAGGGAAGGTGGCTACACCTTC. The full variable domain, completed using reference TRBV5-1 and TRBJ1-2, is KAGVTQTPRYLIKTRGQQVTLSCSPISGHRSVSWYQQTPGQGLQFLFEYFSETQRNKGNFPGRFSGRQFSNSRSEMNVSTLELGDSALYLCASSLVREGGYTFGSGTRLTVV.

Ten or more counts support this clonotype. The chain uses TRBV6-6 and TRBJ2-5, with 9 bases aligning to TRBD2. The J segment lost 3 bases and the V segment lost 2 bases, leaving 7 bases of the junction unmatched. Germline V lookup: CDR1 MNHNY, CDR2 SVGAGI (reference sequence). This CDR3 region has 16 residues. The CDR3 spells CASSYGKSSGEETQYF. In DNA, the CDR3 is TGTGCCAGCAGTTACGGGAAATCTAGCGGGGAAGAGACCCAGTACTTC.

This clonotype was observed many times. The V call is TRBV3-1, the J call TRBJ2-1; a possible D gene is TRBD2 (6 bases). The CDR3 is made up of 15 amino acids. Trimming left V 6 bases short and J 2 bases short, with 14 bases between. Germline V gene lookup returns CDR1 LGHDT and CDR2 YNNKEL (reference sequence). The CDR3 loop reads CASRKTGLPYNEQFF. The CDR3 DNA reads TGTGCCAGCAGGAAAACGGGACTGCCCTACAATGAGCAGTTCTTC.

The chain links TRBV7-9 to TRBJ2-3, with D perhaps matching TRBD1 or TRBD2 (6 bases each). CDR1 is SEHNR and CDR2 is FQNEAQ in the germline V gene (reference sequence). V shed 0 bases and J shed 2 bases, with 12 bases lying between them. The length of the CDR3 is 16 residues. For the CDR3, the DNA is TGTGCCAGCAGCTTAGCGGGGGGCATGGTCACAGATACGCAGTATTTT. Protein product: CASSLAGGMVTDTQYF.

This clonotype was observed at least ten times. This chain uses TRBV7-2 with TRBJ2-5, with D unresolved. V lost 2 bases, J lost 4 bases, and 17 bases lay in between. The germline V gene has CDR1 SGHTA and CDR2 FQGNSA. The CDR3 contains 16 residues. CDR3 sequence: CASSLSPLIPRETQYF. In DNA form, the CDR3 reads TGTGCCAGCAGCTTAAGCCCACTAATCCCCCGAGAGACCCAGTACTTC.